What follows is one T cell receptor beta chain and its context. These data come from a study of cytomegalovirus exposure and HLA in healthy donors. Per the germline V gene, CDR1 is SEHNR and CDR2 is FQNEAQ (reference sequence). This CDR3 has 15 amino acids. Trimming cost V 1 base and J 3 bases; bases outside gene matches: 2. Repertoires were generated with immunoSEQ multiplex PCR, while TCRdb's copy carries only in-frame clones and drops some. The sample has roughly 350,000 clones; around 86% are singletons. The source is a woman aged 18-29 years in good health and CMV-seronegative. Sequencing was carried out using PBMCs. The rearrangement links TRBV7-9 to TRBJ2-2, with TRBD1 matching 7 bases. Here the CDR3 DNA reads TGTGCCAGCAGCTTAGGCGACAGGGACACCGGGGAGCTGTTTTTT. Its translation: CASSLGDRDTGELFF.